Reported below is one T cell receptor beta chain. The sample belongs to a study of blood T cell repertoires in COVID-19. The V gene's germline CDR1 is SGDLS and CDR2 YYNGEE. The V end lost 5 bases, the J end lost 4 bases, and 15 bases lay between the germline ends. This CDR3 region has 14 residues. TCRdb's table, derived via immunoSEQ multiplex PCR, lists solely in-frame clones and lacks some. The sample has around 120,000 clones; about 85% are singletons. The sequence was obtained from a man between 65 and 85 years old with acute or convalescent COVID-19. The genes are TRBV9 and TRBJ1-2, with a weak D call TRBD1 (6 bases). The sequenced sample was peripheral blood. The CDR3 is CASSATGIPYGYTF. The CDR3 region has the DNA TGTGCCAGCAGTGCCACAGGGATTCCCTATGGCTACACCTTC.